Sequencing of this TCR beta chain was carried out in a study of beta chain features in type 1 diabetes (dated by TCRdb to the late 2010s). General notes on the study: Mean age, gender distribution, total cell number and subset yield did not differ between patients and healthy donors. A total of approximately 100 million sorted cells were examined across all samples, and the number of cells per subset was strongly correlated with RNA yield. In the study, recently diagnosed type 1 diabetes patients and matched healthy donors were compared on the TCRB repertoires of their sorted circulating CD4+ T cell subsets. Whereas all 28 donors provided naive and central memory subsets, regulatory and stem cell-like memory subsets were isolated from just 8 patients and about 8 healthy donors.

This clone has only a few counts. Its antigen is still unknown. Per-base qualities were not stored, and no clone one base away is much larger. The High Capacity cDNA Reverse Transcription Kit was used to reverse transcribe all of the isolated RNA, meaning that expressed TCRB transcripts were what got sequenced. Naive, central memory and regulatory T cell samples underwent deep immunoSEQ sequencing, averaging about 3.3 million total reads per sample. Sorted cells were lysed in RLT buffer, and RNA was extracted using DNase-treated RNeasy Micro or Mini kits according to cell number. To prevent cross-contamination, every cell subset was processed on its own, while patient and healthy donor samples were processed together. Using the immunoSEQ multiplex PCR, TCRB sequences were amplified from cDNA into 87-bp fragments spanning the CDR3 region. Amplicons were sequenced on the Illumina HiSeq platform. As for the authors' bioinformatics: PCR bias was corrected computationally using synthetic template baselines, and reads within Hamming distance 2 were collapsed, with unmergeable singletons discarded. Reads were aligned against IMGT to assign V, D and J genes, CDR3 length and insertions or deletions at six rearrangement sites. Within each subset, clonotype counts were normalized to the number of sorted cells before true diversity and Gini coefficients were calculated with the tcR R package. Repertoire sharing was quantified using the overlap coefficient calculated on TCRB nucleotide sequences. The immuneACCESS repertoire file appears here via TCRdb, limited to in-frame rearrangements. These files lack a portion of the clones; in checked studies, under half of the deficit traces to unresolved V genes, and the cause of the others is not known. The V and J calls and clone size were taken over from that table, and D and trimming were inferred from the DNA. Here the sample has 85,000 to 110,000 clones; over 25% occur a single time. The top ten clones comprise more than 0.45% of the sample.

Each donor gave one peripheral blood draw, averaging roughly 100 mL, which was collected into heparinised tubes. Naive, central memory, regulatory and stem cell-like memory CD4+ T cells were sorted on a BD FACSAria II using a panel including CD45RO, CCR7, CD25, CD127, CD95 and CD27. All sorted populations exceeded 98% purity. PBMCs were isolated right away by Lymphoprep density gradient centrifugation and were stained directly, without culture. To minimize batch effects, samples were stained and sorted in pairs, one healthy donor with one patient per experiment. What the study reported, not specific to this receptor: Because cDNA rather than genomic DNA was sequenced, highly expressing activated cells could have been over-represented, although no difference in activation and CD3 levels was found between groups. Shorter templates might be favored by PCR, yet because patient and control samples were amplified and corrected together, any such skew would affect both groups equally. At VDJ recombination sites, patients with type 1 diabetes made fewer insertions and deleted more nucleotides, a pattern implying thymic rearrangement abnormalities. Type 1 diabetes patients showed a moderate but significant shortening of TCRB CDR3 length in all four CD4+ subsets. Naive, central memory and regulatory TCRB repertoires appeared to be more alike among patients than among healthy donors. Because the HLA sub-analyses included only small numbers of individuals, any influence of HLA type on TCRB rearrangement was left unresolved.

Material: central memory CD4+ T cells from blood. The clonotype was recovered from a woman in her late teens or twenties with type 1 diabetes.

The nucleotide sequence is TGTGCCAGCAGCAAATCCCCCCGGACTAGGCAGTTTCTATACGAGCAGTACTTC. The resulting protein is CASSKSPRTRQFLYEQYF. The V and J genes are TRBV21-1 and TRBJ2-7; TRBD2 was called by the table and not checked on the DNA. TRBV21-1 is a pseudogene locus. From its cysteine to its phenylalanine, the CDR3 spans 18 amino acids. CDR3 DNA only is kept here, 54 bases in frame from base 1.